This T cell receptor (beta chain) comes out of a study of STAT5B mutations in CD4+ large granular lymphocyte leukemia. Findings and caveats of the study: No patients shared main leukemic clonotypes, though roughly 27% appeared at low frequency elsewhere. Top patient clones used TRBV06 genes more often: 8/27 versus 2/35 in controls.

Healthy controls were blood donor buffy coats. On this clone: Its antigen is not identified.

Clones were read by immunoSEQ multiplex PCR, and TCRdb kept only the in-frame ones, dropping some. The sample carries roughly 46,000 clones, roughly four fifths recorded once. The CDR3 consists of 16 residues. Deletions cut 6 bases from V and 7 bases from J, with 22 bases between. The germline CDR1 and CDR2 sequences are MNHNY and SVGAGI (reference sequence). Sequenced sample: CD4+ T cells from blood buffy coats. The gene calls are TRBV6-6 and TRBJ2-1, with D tentatively TRBD1 or TRBD2 (5 bases each). The origin of this receptor is a human donor in good health. CDR3 sequence reads: CASSSPGRESRNEQFF. CDR3 nucleotides: TGTGCCAGCAGCTCACCGGGACGCGAATCTCGTAATGAGCAGTTCTTC.